This entry lists 16 T cell receptor beta chains sequenced from one sample in a study of cytomegalovirus exposure and HLA in healthy donors. Primers for the PCR totalled 60 Vbeta and 13 Jbeta. The assay was immunoSEQ multiplex PCR, and TCRdb's table has in-frame clones only and misses some. Seen in this sample are 150,000 to 200,000 clones; the ten most common clones hold less than 6.5%. The sample taken for sequencing was PBMCs. The receptors here all came from a man aged 30-40 years in good health and CMV-seronegative.

The genes are TRBV28 and TRBJ2-1; 8 bases map to TRBD1. This CDR3 is built from 12 residues. Germline loops: CDR1 MDHEN, CDR2 SYDVKM. J was trimmed by 13 bases and V by 2 bases; bases with no gene match: 4. DNA for the CDR3: TGTGCCAGCAGTTTACTGGACAGGGATCAGTTCTTC. Translating gives CASSLLDRDQFF.

On this clone itself: Its ends do not fully match the called genes, so a read error is possible. The J gene is TRBJ2-4, the V gene TRBV6-5, with TRBD2 identical over 9 bases. The CDR3 runs to 14 residues. CDR1 and CDR2 from the germline V gene are MNHEY and SVGAGI. The DNA of the CDR3 is TGTGCCAGCAGTCGGGGACTAGCCGAAAACATTCAGTACTTC. It encodes CASSRGLAENIQYF.

The V call is TRBV4-2, the J call TRBJ1-4, with 8 bases identical to TRBD1. Losses at the gene ends were 4 bases for V and 8 bases for J; bases not matched to a gene: 12. This CDR3 region has 16 residues. Germline V lookup: CDR1 LGHNA, CDR2 YNFKEQ. CDR3 residues: CASSRLLETGEEKLFF. In DNA, the CDR3 is TGTGCCAGCAGCCGCCTGCTCGAGACAGGGGAAGAAAAACTGTTTTTT.

The CDR3 loop is CASSLGTGSKLFEQFF. DNA of the CDR3: TGTGCCAGCAGTTTAGGGACAGGGTCGAAATTGTTTGAGCAGTTCTTC. The chain links TRBV5-6 to TRBJ2-1; TRBD1 matches at 9 bases. This CDR3 region has 16 residues. Trimming removed 5 bases from V and 9 bases from J; junction bases left unmatched: 15. From germline, CDR1 is SGHDT and CDR2 YYEEEE.

The chain joins TRBV5-1 to TRBJ1-6; 9 nucleotides align to TRBD1. The V gene's germline CDR1 is SGHRS and CDR2 YFSETQ. The CDR3 sequence is 16 residues long. V shed 4 bases and J 6 bases; nucleotides not matched to a gene: 8. The CDR3 loop is CASSPTTGGGNSPLHF. For the CDR3, the DNA is TGCGCCAGCAGCCCGACGACAGGGGGAGGTAATTCACCCCTCCACTTT.

The chain uses TRBV11-3 and TRBJ2-5; 10 bases align to TRBD1. Trimming took 5 bases from V and 5 from J; bases not matched to a gene: 5. This CDR3 is built from 14 residues. Germline loops: CDR1 SGHNT, CDR2 YENEEA. This CDR3 is CASSPRTGGETQYF. The CDR3 DNA reads as TGTGCCAGCAGCCCCAGGACAGGGGGGGAGACCCAGTACTTC.

The CDR3 sequence is CASSLAGTADNQPQHF. DNA for the CDR3: TGTGCCAGCAGTTTAGCAGGGACAGCGGACAATCAGCCCCAGCATTTT. The chain employs TRBV27 and TRBJ1-5; TRBD1 agrees at 7 bases. Germline-derived CDR1 and CDR2 are MNHEY and SMNVEV (reference sequence). The CDR3 is 16 amino acids. The J segment lost 3 bases and the V segment lost 2 bases, leaving 7 bases of the junction unmatched.

The chain recombines TRBV6-5 with TRBJ1-2; TRBD1 agrees at 7 bases. The CDR3 loop spans 14 amino acids. V dropped 6 bases and J dropped 8; count of bases not matched to a gene: 12. CDR1 MNHEY and CDR2 SVGAGI come from the germline V gene. The CDR3 region is CASRARDRPGGYTF. Written as DNA, the CDR3 is TGTGCCAGCAGAGCCCGGGACAGACCGGGGGGCTACACCTTC.

The chain couples TRBV28 to TRBJ1-2; 8 nucleotides align to TRBD1. V lost 5 bases, J lost 6 bases, and 5 bases stayed unmatched. Germline-derived CDR1 and CDR2 are MDHEN and SYDVKM. The CDR3 runs 13 residues. This chain's CDR3 is CASSEYRGDGYTF. The CDR3 DNA is TGTGCCAGCAGTGAATACAGGGGGGATGGCTACACCTTC.

The chain joins TRBV28 to TRBJ1-1; TRBD1 aligns across 7 bases. V shed 6 bases and J 3 bases; nucleotides not matched to a gene: 7. The CDR3 is made up of 14 amino acids. Germline V CDR1 and CDR2: MDHEN, SYDVKM. In DNA, the CDR3 is TGTGCCAGCAGCTCCGGGACAGTCGACACTGAAGCTTTCTTT. It is translated as CASSSGTVDTEAFF.

The rearrangement links TRBV19 to TRBJ1-5; 11 nucleotides agree with TRBD1. Looked up from germline, CDR1 is LNHDA and CDR2 is SQIVND (reference sequence). V gave up 4 bases and J gave up 0 bases; unmatched junction bases: 5. The CDR3 contains 17 residues. CDR3 nucleotide sequence: TGTGCCAGTAGTAACTCAGGACAGGGGGCTAGCAATCAGCCCCAGCATTTT. Translating gives CASSNSGQGASNQPQHF. The complete variable domain, with remaining parts taken from reference TRBV19 and TRBJ1-5, reads DGGITQSPKYLFRKEGQNVTLSCEQNLNHDAMYWYRQDPGQGLRLIYYSQIVNDFQKGDIAEGYSVSREKKESFPLTVTSAQKNPTAFYLCASSNSGQGASNQPQHFGDGTRLSIL.

The chain carries TRBV18 and TRBJ2-2, with 7 bases aligning to TRBD2. Germline V gives CDR1 KGHSH, CDR2 LQKENI. This CDR3 is 14 amino acids long. V gave up 8 bases and J gave up 0 bases; unmatched junction bases: 3. The CDR3 region is CASPSGANTGELFF. The DNA for the CDR3 is TGTGCCAGCCCCAGCGGGGCGAACACCGGGGAGCTGTTTTTT.

The gene calls are TRBV5-1 and TRBJ1-4, with 9 bases identical to TRBD1. The CDR3 covers 18 residues. Trimming cost V 3 bases and J 0 bases; bases outside gene matches: 9. Germline-derived CDR1 and CDR2 are SGHRS and YFSETQ. CDR3 in DNA: TGCGCCAGCAGCTCAGGACAGGGGAGCTTTCCAACTAATGAAAAACTGTTTTTT. It is translated as CASSSGQGSFPTNEKLFF.

The chain joins TRBV4-3 to TRBJ2-7, with no clear D. Trimming took off 4 bases at V and 0 bases at J, with 13 bases between the two ends. The germline CDR1 and CDR2 sequences are LGHNA and YSLEER. The CDR3 is 15 residues long. The CDR3 DNA is TGCGCCAGCAGCCCCATTCTCGCCGGCTCCTACGAGCAGTACTTC. Translated, it gives CASSPILAGSYEQYF.

The rearrangement links TRBV10-3 to TRBJ1-3; D is unresolved. Trimming left V 11 bases short and J 2 bases short, with 10 bases between. The germline gives CDR1 ENHRY, CDR2 SYGVKD. The CDR3 runs 12 residues. CDR3 bases: TGTGCCTCGAGAGGGCCTGGAAACACCATATATTTT. Residues: CASRGPGNTIYF.

This chain joins TRBV6-5 and TRBJ2-7, with TRBD1 matching 8 bases. Germline loops: CDR1 MNHEY, CDR2 SVGAGI. The CDR3 has 14 amino acids. The junction had 3 bases not matched to a gene; V was cut back by 2 bases and J by 3 bases. The CDR3 DNA reads as TGTGCCAGCAGTTACGACAGGGGAAACTACGAGCAGTACTTC. This encodes CASSYDRGNYEQYF.